This T cell receptor beta chain was sequenced for a study of blood T cell repertoires in COVID-19. The assay was immunoSEQ multiplex PCR, and TCRdb's table has in-frame clones only and misses some. The data show 140,000 or so clones, roughly 90% seen once. The ends were cut back, 0 bases at V and 5 bases at J, with 11 bases in the middle. Germline V gene sequence: CDR1 SGDLS, CDR2 YYNGEE. The CDR3 sequence is 15 residues long. The clonotype was recovered from a human donor in a cohort sampled during active COVID-19. The specimen was peripheral blood. The chain has TRBV9 and TRBJ1-4; D remains unclear. The CDR3 here is CASSVGSRLNEKLFF. The CDR3 nucleotides are TGTGCCAGCAGCGTAGGGAGTAGACTAAATGAAAAACTGTTTTTT.